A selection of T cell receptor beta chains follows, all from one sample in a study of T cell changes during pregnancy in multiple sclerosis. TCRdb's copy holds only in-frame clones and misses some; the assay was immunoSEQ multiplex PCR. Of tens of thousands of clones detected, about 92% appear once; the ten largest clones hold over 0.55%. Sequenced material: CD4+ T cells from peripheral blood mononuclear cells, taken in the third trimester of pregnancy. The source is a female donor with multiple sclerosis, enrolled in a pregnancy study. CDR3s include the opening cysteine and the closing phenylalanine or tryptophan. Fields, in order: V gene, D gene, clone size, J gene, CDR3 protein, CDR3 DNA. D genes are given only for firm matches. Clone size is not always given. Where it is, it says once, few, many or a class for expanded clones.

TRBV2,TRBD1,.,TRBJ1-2,CASSAGQGDYGYTF,TGTGCCAGCAGTGCAGGACAGGGAGACTATGGCTACACCTTC
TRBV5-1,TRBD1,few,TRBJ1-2,CASSRGQGPYGYTF,TGCGCCAGCAGCAGGGGACAGGGACCCTATGGCTACACCTTC
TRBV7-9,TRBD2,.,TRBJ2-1,CASSRYSGSYNEQFF,TGTGCCAGCAGCCGGTATAGCGGGAGCTACAATGAGCAGTTCTTC
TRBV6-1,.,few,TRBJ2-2,CASSEAGQYTGELFF,TGTGCCAGCAGTGAAGCAGGACAGTACACCGGGGAGCTGTTTTTT
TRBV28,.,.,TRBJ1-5,CASSIGQISNQPQHF,TGTGCCAGCAGTATTGGACAAATTAGCAATCAGCCCCAGCATTTT
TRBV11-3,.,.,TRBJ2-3,CASSLEGGGTDTQYF,TGTGCCAGCAGCTTAGAAGGGGGGGGAACAGATACGCAGTATTTT
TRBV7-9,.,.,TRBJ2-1,CASNVRGSVEQFF,TGTGCCAGCAACGTCAGGGGTAGCGTTGAGCAGTTCTTC
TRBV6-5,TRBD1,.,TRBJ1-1,CASSWQGASTEAFF,TGTGCCAGCAGCTGGCAGGGGGCGTCTACTGAAGCTTTCTTT
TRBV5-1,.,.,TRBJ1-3,CASRGQFRNTIYF,TGCGCCAGCAGAGGACAGTTCCGAAACACCATATATTTT
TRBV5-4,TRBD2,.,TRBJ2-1,CASSPGGGRGGEQFF,TGTGCCAGCAGCCCCGGGGGGGGCCGGGGGGGTGAGCAGTTCTTC
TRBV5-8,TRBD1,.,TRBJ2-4,CASSPRQGRFRPQGDIQYF,TGTGCCAGCAGTCCCCGACAGGGGCGGTTCCGTCCGCAAGGAGACATTCAGTACTTC
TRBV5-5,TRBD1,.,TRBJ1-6,CASRRGQGGTIWSPLHF,TGTGCCAGCAGACGCGGACAGGGCGGCACGATTTGGTCACCCCTCCACTTT
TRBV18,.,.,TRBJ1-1,CASSPPGTSQGAFF,TGTGCCAGCTCACCACCCGGCACCAGCCAGGGGGCTTTCTTT
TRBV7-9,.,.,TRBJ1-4,CASSPGGKLDEKLFF,TGTGCCAGCAGCCCTGGGGGGAAATTAGATGAAAAACTGTTTTTT
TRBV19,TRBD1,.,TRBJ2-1,CASSLPGQGYNEQFF,TGTGCCAGTAGTCTCCCGGGACAGGGATACAATGAGCAGTTCTTC
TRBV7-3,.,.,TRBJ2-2,CASRTMASNTGELFF,TGTGCCAGCAGGACTATGGCGTCCAACACCGGGGAGCTGTTTTTT
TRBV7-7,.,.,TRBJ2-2,CASSPLSGPTGELFF,TGTGCCAGCAGCCCCCTTAGCGGACCCACCGGGGAGCTGTTTTTT
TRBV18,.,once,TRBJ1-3,CASSPPGSSGNTIYF,TGTGCCAGCTCACCACCGGGGAGCTCTGGAAACACCATATATTTT
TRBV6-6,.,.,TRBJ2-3,CASSFDSLPTDTQYF,TGTGCCAGCAGTTTCGACAGCCTCCCTACAGATACGCAGTATTTT
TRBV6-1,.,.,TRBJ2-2,CASSQGNTGELFF,TGTGCCTCGTCGCAGGGTAACACCGGGGAGCTGTTTTTT
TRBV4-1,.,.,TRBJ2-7,CASSPPGGSIYEQYF,TGCGCCAGCAGCCCTCCTGGAGGCTCGATCTACGAGCAGTACTTC
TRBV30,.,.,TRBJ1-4,CAWSGGVNEKLFF,TGTGCCTGGAGCGGGGGGGTGAATGAAAAACTGTTTTTT
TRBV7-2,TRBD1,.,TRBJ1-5,CASSPWTGIDQPQHF,TGTGCCAGCAGCCCTTGGACAGGGATTGACCAGCCCCAGCATTTT
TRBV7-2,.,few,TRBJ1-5,CASSLTGNNQPQHF,TGTGCCAGCAGCCTGACAGGTAACAATCAGCCCCAGCATTTT
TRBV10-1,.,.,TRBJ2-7,CASSEGAGNDEQYF,TGCGCCAGCAGTGAAGGGGCAGGGAATGACGAGCAGTACTTC
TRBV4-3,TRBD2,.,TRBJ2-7,CASSQDLGLAGGTFSYEQYF,TGCGCCAGCAGCCAAGATCTCGGGCTAGCGGGGGGTACCTTCTCCTACGAGCAGTACTTC
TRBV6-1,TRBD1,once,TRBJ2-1,CASSGQGARLRNEQFF,TGTGCCAGCAGTGGACAGGGGGCAAGACTACGGAATGAGCAGTTCTTC
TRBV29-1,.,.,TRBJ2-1,CSVESGVARSYNEQFF,TGCAGCGTTGAGTCGGGTGTCGCTAGGTCCTACAATGAGCAGTTCTTC